The next 2 T cell receptor beta chains were all read from a single sample in a study of cytomegalovirus exposure and HLA in healthy donors. Primers included in the PCR were 60 Vbeta and 13 Jbeta primers. The repertoire was sequenced with immunoSEQ multiplex PCR; TCRdb's copy has only in-frame clones and lacks some. The sample includes 65,000 to 95,000 clones. Sequenced input: PBMCs. The receptors originated from an older woman in good health and CMV-seronegative.

This chain connects TRBV28 to TRBJ1-2; tentatively, D is TRBD1 (5 bases). The CDR3 sequence is 12 residues long. V was cut by 6 bases and J by 5 bases, with 10 bases left in between. Germline V gene lookup returns CDR1 MDHEN and CDR2 SYDVKM. The CDR3 nucleotides read TGTGCCAGCAGCTGGGGGGGATATGGCTACACCTTC. It translates to CASSWGGYGYTF.

This CDR3 reads CASSLAAGMNTGELFF. CDR3 sequence (DNA): TGTGCCAGCAGCTTAGCGGCCGGGATGAACACCGGGGAGCTGTTTTTT. The J gene is TRBJ2-2, the V gene TRBV7-6; a possible D gene is TRBD2 (5 bases). Trimming cost V 0 bases and J 1 base, with 9 bases left between them. This CDR3 region has 16 residues. Germline CDR1 reads SGHVS; CDR2 reads FNYEAQ.